This T cell receptor beta chain was captured by sequencing in a study of CD8+CD57+ T cells in acquired aplastic anemia. For the study at large: DNA from sorted CD4+ and CD8+ cells averaged around 3.2 ug.

Genomic DNA acted as the template from which TCR beta VDJ combination and CDR3 sequence profiling were carried out. TCRdb ran MiXCR on the reads and lists one entry per CDR3 protein. The sample lists 120,000 or so distinct CDR3 sequences; over 30% were seen once. On this clonotype: Its matching antigen is unknown.

Study observations and caveats: Between the patient and control groups, CD8+ Simpson's diversity did not differ significantly. Over 25 shared CD8+ CDR3s appeared highly expressed within patients' immunodominant clones.

The CDR3 length is 14 residues. Between the trimmed V and J ends, which lost 0 bases and 4 bases, there was a span of 10 bases. From germline, CDR1 is SGHRS and CDR2 YFSETQ. Patients chosen for sequencing had CD8+CD57+ cells that had expanded, as shown by flow cytometry. No therapy had been given to the patients at the time of blood sampling. J is TRBJ2-5 and V is TRBV5-1; D perhaps matches TRBD1 (6 bases). Sequences were obtained from sorted CD4+, CD8+, or CD8+CD57+ T cells (not recorded which) from PBMCs. This receptor was obtained from a human donor with aplastic anemia. CDR3: CASSLVQGLETQYF. The CDR3 coding sequence is TGCGCCAGCAGCTTGGTACAGGGCTTAGAGACCCAGTACTTC. Together with reference TRBV5-1 and TRBJ2-5, the CDR3 gives the full variable domain: KAGVTQTPRYLIKTRGQQVTLSCSPISGHRSVSWYQQTPGQGLQFLFEYFSETQRNKGNFPGRFSGRQFSNSRSEMNVSTLELGDSALYLCASSLVQGLETQYFGPGTRLLVL.